This TCR beta chain was identified in a study of OX40 agonist ivuxolimab in advanced cancers. Across the whole study: All patients had ivuxolimab intravenously every 2 weeks at 0.01 to 10 mg/kg.

A few counts support this clone. The repertoire was sequenced with immunoSEQ multiplex PCR; TCRdb's copy has only in-frame clones and lacks some. The data show tens of thousands of clones, with approximately 86% seen just once and roughly 1.9% held by the top ten. This CDR3 has 14 residues. CDR1 SGDLS and CDR2 YYNGEE come from the germline V gene. V was shortened by 0 bases and J by 3 bases, with 9 bases between the two germline ends. The TCR comes from an adult with an advanced solid tumor such as melanoma, head and neck, liver or kidney cancer. This rearrangement joins TRBV9 to TRBJ1-1; D is possibly TRBD1 (5 bases). Sequenced material: CD4+ or CD8+ T cells sorted from blood, taken in a trial of the OX40 agonist ivuxolimab. This CDR3 is CASSVAGSDTEAFF. The CDR3 bases are TGTGCCAGCAGCGTAGCAGGGTCCGACACTGAAGCTTTCTTT.